This TCR beta chain was sequenced in a study of blood T cell repertoires in COVID-19. Background on the study: There were acute and convalescent COVID-19 samples, and they came from the United States, Italy and Spain. T cells, B-cell-depleted T cells, or PBMCs supplied cDNA or gDNA.

Original processing methods: Researchers report that nucleated cell counts were estimated from reference gene primer amplification. Sequencing was performed with immunoSEQ multiplex PCR; in TCRdb, only in-frame clones are kept and a portion is missing. The V and J calls and clone size come from that table; D and trimming were worked out from the DNA. Here the sample spans around 140,000 clones, 70% to 90% being singletons. CDR3 length: 13 amino acids. The V gene lost 8 bases and the J gene lost 1 base, with 11 bases spanning the gap. The chain couples TRBV12-3 or TRBV12-4 to TRBJ1-1, with D possibly TRBD1 on 5 matching bases. This clonotype was sampled from a man aged 70 or older with acute or convalescent COVID-19. The sequenced sample was peripheral blood. CDR3 sequence reads: CASAGRENTEAFF. The CDR3 DNA reads TGTGCCAGCGCGGGACGGGAGAACACTGAAGCTTTCTTT.